Listed here is a single T cell receptor (delta chain). Its antigen is as yet unknown. Just one base apart from a much larger clone, this may be a read error. Extracted RNA was reverse transcribed into cDNA. The CDR3 regions were amplified by multiplex PCR from V-gene primers to a constant-region primer. TCRdb re-processed the multiplex PCR reads via CATT. The sample consists of about 27,000 delta-chain clones, 25% to 35% of them appearing once. These data belong to a study of Vδ1+ human thymocytes. General study points: In the thymus, TRG and TRD repertoires looked highly polyclonal with Gaussian CDR3 lengths. Around 20% of thymic delta-chain sequences were Vdelta2, with few Vdelta3, unlike blood Vdelta1+ controls.

Germline V gene lookup returns CDR1 TSWWSYY and CDR2 QGS. This CDR3 has 15 residues. Sequencing was performed on Vdelta1+ gamma-delta thymocytes from the thymus. Indicated subset: FACS-sorted CD3+ TCRalphabeta- TCRVdelta1+ TCRVdelta2- thymocytes. The rearrangement uses TRDV1 and TRDJ1; no clear D. The receptor's source is a boy under two years old who had congenital heart surgery. The CDR3, as DNA: TGTGCTCTTGGGGAGCTCGTACTGTTCACCGATAAATTCATCTTT. Its protein is CALGELVLFTDKFIF.